This T cell receptor beta chain was profiled in a study of cytotoxic CD8 clonotypes in ibrutinib-treated CLL. Background on the study: Response was recorded as partial in around 25 patients and complete in 2; at median approximately 63 months, around 14 remained remitted and roughly 12 had progressed.

Germline loops: CDR1 SGHTS, CDR2 YDEGEE. J was trimmed by 2 bases and V by 2 bases; bases with no gene match: 4. The CDR3 sequence is 15 residues long. Assay used: immunoSEQ multiplex PCR; TCRdb lists only in-frame clones, some missing. The sample comprises some 84,000 clones, approximately 86% of which are singletons, and less than 6.5% rests with the top ten. The sequences come from PBMCs, collected before ibrutinib treatment. The source of this sequence is a human donor with chronic lymphocytic leukemia. The chain joins TRBV5-8 to TRBJ2-3, with 8 bases that match TRBD1. The CDR3 loop reads CASSFRGQVTDTQYF. In nucleotides, the CDR3 is TGTGCCAGCAGCTTTAGGGGACAGGTCACAGATACGCAGTATTTT.